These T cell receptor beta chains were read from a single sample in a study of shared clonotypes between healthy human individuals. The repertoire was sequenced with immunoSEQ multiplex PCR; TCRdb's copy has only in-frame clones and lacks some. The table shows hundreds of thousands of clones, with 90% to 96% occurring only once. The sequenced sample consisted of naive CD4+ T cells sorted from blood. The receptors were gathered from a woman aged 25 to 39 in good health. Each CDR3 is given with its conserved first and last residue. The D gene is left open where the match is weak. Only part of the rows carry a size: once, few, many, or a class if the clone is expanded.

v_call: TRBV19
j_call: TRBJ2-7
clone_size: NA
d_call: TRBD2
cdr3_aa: CASSSGLAGGPTYEQYF
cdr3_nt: TGTGCCAGTAGTTCAGGACTAGCGGGAGGCCCCACCTACGAGCAGTACTTC

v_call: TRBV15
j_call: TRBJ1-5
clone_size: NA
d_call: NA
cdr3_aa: CATSPGRGRVTQHF
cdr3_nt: TGTGCCACCAGCCCGGGCAGGGGTAGAGTGACCCAGCATTTT

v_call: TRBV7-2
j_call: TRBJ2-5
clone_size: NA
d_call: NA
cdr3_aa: CASSPRIRETQYF
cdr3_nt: TGTGCCAGCAGCCCCCGGATTCGAGAGACCCAGTACTTC

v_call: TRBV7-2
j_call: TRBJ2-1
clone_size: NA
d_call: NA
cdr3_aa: CASSFGWHEQFF
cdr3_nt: TGTGCCAGCAGCTTCGGCTGGCATGAGCAGTTCTTC

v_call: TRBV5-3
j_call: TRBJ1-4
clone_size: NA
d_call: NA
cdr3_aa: CASSLGHLNERLFF
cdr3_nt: TGTGCCAGCAGCTTGGGACACCTTAATGAAAGACTGTTTTTT

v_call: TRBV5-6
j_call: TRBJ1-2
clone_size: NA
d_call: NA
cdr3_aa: CASSQLYRANYGYTF
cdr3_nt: TGTGCCAGCAGCCAACTCTATCGGGCTAACTATGGCTACACCTTC

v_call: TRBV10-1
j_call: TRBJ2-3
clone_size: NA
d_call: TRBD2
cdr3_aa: CASSDSSGSMGDTQYF
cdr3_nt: TGCGCCAGCAGTGACTCTAGCGGGAGTATGGGAGATACGCAGTATTTT

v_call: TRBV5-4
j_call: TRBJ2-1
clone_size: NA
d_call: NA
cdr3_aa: CASSFGAGEMYNEQFF
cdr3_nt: TGTGCCAGCAGCTTTGGAGCAGGGGAGATGTACAATGAGCAGTTCTTC

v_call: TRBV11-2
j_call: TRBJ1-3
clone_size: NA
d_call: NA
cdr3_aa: CASSSQGKSGNTIYF
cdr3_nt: TGTGCCAGCAGCTCGCAGGGGAAATCTGGAAACACCATATATTTT

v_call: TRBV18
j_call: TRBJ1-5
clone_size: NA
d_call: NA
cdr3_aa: CASSPPGPDQPQHF
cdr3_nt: TGTGCCAGCTCACCACCGGGGCCTGATCAGCCCCAGCATTTT

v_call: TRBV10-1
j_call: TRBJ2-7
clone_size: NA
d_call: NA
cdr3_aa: CASSRDNYEQYF
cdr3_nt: TGCGCCAGCAGTAGGGACAACTACGAGCAGTACTTC

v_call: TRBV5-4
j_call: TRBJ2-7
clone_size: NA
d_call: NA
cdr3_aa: CASSLGGTGVEQYF
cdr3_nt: TGTGCCAGCAGCTTGGGCGGTACGGGGGTAGAGCAGTACTTC

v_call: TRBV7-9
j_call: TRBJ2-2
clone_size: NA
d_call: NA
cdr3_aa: CASSQSPPGELFF
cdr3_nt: TGTGCCAGCAGCCAGAGTCCGCCCGGGGAGCTGTTTTTT

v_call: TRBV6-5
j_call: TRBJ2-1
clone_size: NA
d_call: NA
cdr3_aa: CASSYGRRNEQFF
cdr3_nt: TGTGCCAGCAGTTACGGTAGGAGGAATGAGCAGTTCTTC

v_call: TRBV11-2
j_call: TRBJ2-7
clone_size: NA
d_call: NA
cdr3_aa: CASSSPSIVYEQYF
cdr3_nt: TGTGCCAGCAGCTCGCCTAGTATCGTCTACGAGCAGTACTTC

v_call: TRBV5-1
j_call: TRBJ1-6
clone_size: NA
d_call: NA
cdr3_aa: CASSLASGGSSPLHF
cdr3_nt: TGCGCCAGCAGCTTGGCCAGCGGTGGATCTTCACCCCTCCACTTT

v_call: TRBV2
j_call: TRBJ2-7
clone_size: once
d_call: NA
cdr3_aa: CASTTEQTSYEQYF
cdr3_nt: TGTGCCAGCACTACCGAGCAAACCTCCTACGAGCAGTACTTC

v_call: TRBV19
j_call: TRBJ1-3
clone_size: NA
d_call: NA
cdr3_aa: CASSAGWAGNTIYF
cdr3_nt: TGTGCCAGTAGTGCCGGGTGGGCCGGAAACACCATATATTTT

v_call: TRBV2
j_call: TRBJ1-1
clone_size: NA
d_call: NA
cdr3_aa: CASRRDVHPNTEAFF
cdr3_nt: TGTGCCAGCAGACGGGACGTCCATCCGAACACTGAAGCTTTCTTT

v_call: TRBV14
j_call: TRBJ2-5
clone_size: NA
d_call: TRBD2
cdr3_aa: CASSQVSGGETQYF
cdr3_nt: TGTGCCAGCAGCCAAGTCTCGGGGGGAGAGACCCAGTACTTC

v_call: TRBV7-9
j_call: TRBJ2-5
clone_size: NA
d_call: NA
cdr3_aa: CASSPPPPAGRETQYF
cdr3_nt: TGTGCCAGCAGCCCCCCTCCCCCGGCCGGCCGAGAGACCCAGTACTTC

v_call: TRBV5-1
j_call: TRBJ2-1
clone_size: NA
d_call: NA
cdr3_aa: CASSRGDFNEQFF
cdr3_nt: TGCGCCAGCAGCCGTGGGGACTTCAATGAGCAGTTCTTC

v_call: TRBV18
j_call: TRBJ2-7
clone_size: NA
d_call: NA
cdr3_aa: CASSPPGSVEQYF
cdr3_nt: TGTGCCAGCTCACCCCCAGGATCGGTTGAGCAGTACTTC

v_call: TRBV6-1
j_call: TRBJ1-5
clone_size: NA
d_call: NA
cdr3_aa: CASSGAIGMVWNQPQHF
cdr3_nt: TGTGCCAGCAGTGGGGCTATTGGAATGGTATGGAATCAGCCCCAGCATTTT

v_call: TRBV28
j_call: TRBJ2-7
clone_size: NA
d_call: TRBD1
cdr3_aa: CASYGQGIYEQYF
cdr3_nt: TGTGCCAGCTACGGACAGGGAATCTACGAGCAGTACTTC

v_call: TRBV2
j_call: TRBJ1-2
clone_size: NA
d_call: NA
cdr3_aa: CASGDYGYTF
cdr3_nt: TGTGCCAGCGGGGACTATGGCTACACCTTC

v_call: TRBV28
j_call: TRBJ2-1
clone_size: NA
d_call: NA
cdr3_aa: CASNPISPVGGNEQFF
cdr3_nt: TGTGCCAGCAACCCCATATCCCCGGTGGGTGGTAATGAGCAGTTCTTC

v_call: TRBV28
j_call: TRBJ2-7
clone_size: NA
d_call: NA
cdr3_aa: CASSLSFGQHLPTYEQYF
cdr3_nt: TGTGCCAGCAGTTTATCATTCGGGCAGCACCTTCCTACCTACGAGCAGTACTTC

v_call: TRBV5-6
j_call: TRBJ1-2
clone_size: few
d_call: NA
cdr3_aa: CASRVTGSKGYTF
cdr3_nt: TGTGCCAGCAGAGTAACAGGGTCCAAAGGCTACACCTTC

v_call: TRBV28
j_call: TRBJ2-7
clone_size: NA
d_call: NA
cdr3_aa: CASRLSSSYEQYF
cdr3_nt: TGTGCCAGCAGACTCAGCAGCTCCTACGAGCAGTACTTC

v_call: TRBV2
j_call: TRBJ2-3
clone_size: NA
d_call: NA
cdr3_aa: CASNQGGTDTQYF
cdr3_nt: TGTGCCAGCAATCAGGGAGGAACAGATACGCAGTATTTT

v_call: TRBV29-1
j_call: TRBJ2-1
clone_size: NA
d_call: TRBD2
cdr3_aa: CSAGTSGSYLYNEQFF
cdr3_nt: TGCAGCGCCGGGACTAGCGGGAGTTATCTCTACAATGAGCAGTTCTTC

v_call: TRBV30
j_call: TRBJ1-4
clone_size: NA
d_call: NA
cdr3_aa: CAWSAIGETNEKLFF
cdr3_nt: TGTGCCTGGAGTGCCATAGGGGAGACTAATGAAAAACTGTTTTTT

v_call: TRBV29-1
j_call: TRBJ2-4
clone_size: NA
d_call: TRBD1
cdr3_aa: CSVEGQGKDIQYF
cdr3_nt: TGCAGCGTTGAAGGACAGGGGAAGGACATTCAGTACTTC

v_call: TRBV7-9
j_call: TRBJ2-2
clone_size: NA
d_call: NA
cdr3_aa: CASSSVGGNTGELFF
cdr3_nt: TGTGCCAGCAGCTCTGTGGGAGGGAACACCGGGGAGCTGTTTTTT

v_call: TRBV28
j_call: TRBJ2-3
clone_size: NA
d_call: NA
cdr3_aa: CASSFPTSSTDTQYF
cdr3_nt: TGTGCCAGCAGTTTCCCCACATCCAGCACAGATACGCAGTATTTT

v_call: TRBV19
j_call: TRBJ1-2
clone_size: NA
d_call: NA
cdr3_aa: CASSLPGVANYGYTF
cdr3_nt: TGTGCCAGTAGTCTTCCAGGGGTAGCTAACTATGGCTACACCTTC

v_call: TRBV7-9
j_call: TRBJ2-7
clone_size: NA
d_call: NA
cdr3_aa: CASSLSSYEQYF
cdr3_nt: TGTGCCAGCAGCCTGAGCTCCTACGAGCAGTACTTC

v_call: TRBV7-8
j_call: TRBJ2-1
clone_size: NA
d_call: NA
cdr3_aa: CASRIGGNSYNEQFF
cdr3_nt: TGTGCCAGCAGAATAGGGGGTAACTCCTACAATGAGCAGTTCTTC

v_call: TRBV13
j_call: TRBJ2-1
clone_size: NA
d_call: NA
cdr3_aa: CASSSPLLSYNEQFF
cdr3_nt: TGTGCCAGCAGCTCCCCCCTTTTGTCCTACAATGAGCAGTTCTTC

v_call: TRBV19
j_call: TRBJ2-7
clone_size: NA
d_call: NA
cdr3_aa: CASSMGGRGEQYF
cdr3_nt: TGTGCCAGTAGCATGGGCGGTCGTGGCGAGCAGTACTTC

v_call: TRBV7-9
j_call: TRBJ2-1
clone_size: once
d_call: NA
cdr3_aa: CASGGTRYNEQFF
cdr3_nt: TGTGCCAGTGGGGGGACCCGTTACAATGAGCAGTTCTTC